This record concerns one TCR beta chain sequence. What it binds is not known. The ends lost 9 bases at V and 2 bases at J; junction bases unmatched: 7. The CDR3 has 14 residues. Germline V CDR1 and CDR2: MNHNS, SASEGT. The sample comes from a study of cytomegalovirus exposure and HLA in healthy donors. Study-level points and caveats: For cytomegalovirus status, the classifier reportedly gave diagnoses with high specificity and sensitivity. Most of the TCR beta V segments (in an earlier analysis) were productive either about 87% or about 30% of the time. Donors belonging to an Asian-associated ancestry cluster reportedly showed fewer N-insertions in productive TCRs than the 666-donor mean, according to what a later analysis found. Several of the most significant clusters appeared, in a later analysis, to be linked to common viral pathogens.

The PCR had 60 Vbeta and 13 Jbeta primers. TCRdb's table, derived via immunoSEQ multiplex PCR, lists solely in-frame clones and lacks some. Of fewer than 250,000 clones listed, around 81% are singletons. Sequenced: PBMCs. The receptor comes from a woman between 45 and 60 years old in good health and CMV-seropositive. The chain links TRBV6-1 to TRBJ2-1; 7 nucleotides align to TRBD2. CDR3 sequence (DNA): TGTGCCAGTTCCGGGGGGTATGCCTACAATGAGCAGTTCTTC. Translating gives CASSGGYAYNEQFF.